This T cell receptor beta chain was observed in a study of control samples from healthy donors and cancer patients. Sequencing used immunoSEQ multiplex PCR; TCRdb keeps in-frame clones, though not all of them. The sample holds roughly 100,000 clones, 91% seen once. The CDR3 spans 15 residues. V shed 1 base, J shed 2 bases, and the junction held 3 bases outside the gene matches. Germline lookup yields CDR1 SGHNT and CDR2 YENEEA. Sequences were obtained from blood. This clonotype was sampled from a woman aged 25 to 39 in good health. This sequence joins TRBV11-3 and TRBJ2-7, with TRBD1 identical over 9 bases. The CDR3, as DNA: TGTGCCAGCAGCTTAGGCGGGGACAGGGCCTACGAGCAGTACTTC. Its translation is CASSLGGDRAYEQYF.